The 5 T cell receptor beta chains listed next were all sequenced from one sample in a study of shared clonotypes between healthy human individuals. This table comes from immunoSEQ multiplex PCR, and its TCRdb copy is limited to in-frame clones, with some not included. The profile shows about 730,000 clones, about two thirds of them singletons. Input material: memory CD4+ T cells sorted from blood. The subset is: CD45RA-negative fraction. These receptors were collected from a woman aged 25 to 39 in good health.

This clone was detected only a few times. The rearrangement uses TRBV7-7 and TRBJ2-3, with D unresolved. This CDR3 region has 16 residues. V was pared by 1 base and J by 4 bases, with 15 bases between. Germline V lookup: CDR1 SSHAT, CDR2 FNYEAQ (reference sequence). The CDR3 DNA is TGTGCCAGCAGCTTAGGGTACTCTAATCGACCAGATACGCAGTATTTT. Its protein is CASSLGYSNRPDTQYF. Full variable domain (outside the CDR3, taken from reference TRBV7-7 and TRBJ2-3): GAGVSQSPRYKVTKRGQDVTLRCDPISSHATLYWYQQALGQGPEFLTYFNYEAQPDKSGLPSDRFSAERPEGSISTLTIQRTEQRDSAMYRCASSLGYSNRPDTQYFGPGTRLTVL.

The CDR3 DNA follows: TGCGCCAGCGGAAGATACCCATCAGTTACTGAAGCTTTCTTT. The encoded protein is CASGRYPSVTEAFF. The V gene is TRBV4-1, the J gene TRBJ1-1; D not resolved. Germline-derived CDR1 and CDR2 are MGHRA and YSYEKL. CDR3 length: 14 amino acids. Trimming removed 8 bases from V and 5 bases from J, with 18 bases in between.

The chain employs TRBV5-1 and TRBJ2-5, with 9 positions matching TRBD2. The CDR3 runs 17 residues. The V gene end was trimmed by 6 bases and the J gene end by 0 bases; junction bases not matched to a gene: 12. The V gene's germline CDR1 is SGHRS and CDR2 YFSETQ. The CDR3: CASTWGPTSGDQETQYF. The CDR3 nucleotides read TGCGCCAGCACCTGGGGGCCGACTAGCGGAGACCAAGAGACCCAGTACTTC. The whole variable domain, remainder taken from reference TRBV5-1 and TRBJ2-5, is KAGVTQTPRYLIKTRGQQVTLSCSPISGHRSVSWYQQTPGQGLQFLFEYFSETQRNKGNFPGRFSGRQFSNSRSEMNVSTLELGDSALYLCASTWGPTSGDQETQYFGPGTRLLVL.

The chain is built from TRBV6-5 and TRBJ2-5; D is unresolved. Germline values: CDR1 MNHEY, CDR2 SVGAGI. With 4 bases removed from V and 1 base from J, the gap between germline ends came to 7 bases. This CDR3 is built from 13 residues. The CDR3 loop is CASSWGPQETQYF. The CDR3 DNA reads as TGTGCCAGCAGTTGGGGTCCCCAAGAGACCCAGTACTTC.

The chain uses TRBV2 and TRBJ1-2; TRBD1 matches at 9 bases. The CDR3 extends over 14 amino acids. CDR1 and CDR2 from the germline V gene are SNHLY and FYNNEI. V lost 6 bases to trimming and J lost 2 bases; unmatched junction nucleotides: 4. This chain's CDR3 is CASRAGQGNYGYTF. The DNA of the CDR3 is TGTGCCAGCAGGGCGGGACAGGGAAACTATGGCTACACCTTC.